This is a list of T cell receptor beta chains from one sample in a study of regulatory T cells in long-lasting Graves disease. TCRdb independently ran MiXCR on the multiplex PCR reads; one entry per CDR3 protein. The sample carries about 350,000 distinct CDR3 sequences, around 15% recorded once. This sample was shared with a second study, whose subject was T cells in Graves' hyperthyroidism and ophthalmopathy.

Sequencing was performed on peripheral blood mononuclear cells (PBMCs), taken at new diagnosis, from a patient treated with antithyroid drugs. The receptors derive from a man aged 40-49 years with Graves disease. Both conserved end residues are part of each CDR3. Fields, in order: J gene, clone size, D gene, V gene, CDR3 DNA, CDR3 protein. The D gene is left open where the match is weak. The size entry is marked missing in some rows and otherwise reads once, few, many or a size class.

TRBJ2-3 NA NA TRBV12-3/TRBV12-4 TGTGCCAGCGGGGGGGATACGCAGTATTTT CASGGDTQYF
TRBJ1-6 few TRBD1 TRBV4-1 TGCGCCAGCAGCCGCCCGACAGGGGGATCAAATTCACCCCTCCACTTT CASSRPTGGSNSPLHF
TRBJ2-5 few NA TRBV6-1 TGTGCCAGCAGCACGACCGGCAGCGCGACCCAGTACTTC CASSTTGSATQYF
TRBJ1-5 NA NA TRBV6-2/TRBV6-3 TGTGCCAGCAGTTACCGGGCATCCGGGACACCACCCGGGGAGCCCCAGCATTTT CASSYRASGTPPGEPQHF
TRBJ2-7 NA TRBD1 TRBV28 TGTGCCACCCTCTCGGCAGGGGGCTACGAGCAGTACTTC CATLSAGGYEQYF
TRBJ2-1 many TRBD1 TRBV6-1 TGTGCCAGCACAAGGACAGGGGTCGGCAATGAGCAGTTCTTC CASTRTGVGNEQFF
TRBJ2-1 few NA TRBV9 TGTGCCAGCAGCGTAGAATTTTCGGGTGATGAGCAGTTCTTC CASSVEFSGDEQFF
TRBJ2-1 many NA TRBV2 TGTGCCAGCAGCTTAGGCGATGAGCAGTTCTTC CASSLGDEQFF
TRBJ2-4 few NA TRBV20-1 TGCAGTGCTAGAGGGGCGGGGGCGGTCAAAAACATTCAGTACTTC CSARGAGAVKNIQYF
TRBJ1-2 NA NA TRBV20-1 TGCAGTGCTAGCGAACGGGGATACATCGATGGCTACACCTTC CSASERGYIDGYTF
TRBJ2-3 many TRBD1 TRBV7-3 TGTGCCAGCAGCTTAGGCAGGGGGCCGACAGATACGCAGTATTTT CASSLGRGPTDTQYF
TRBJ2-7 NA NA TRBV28 TGTGCCAGCAGTGAACCTCGGGAACTAACCTACGAGCAGTACTTC CASSEPRELTYEQYF
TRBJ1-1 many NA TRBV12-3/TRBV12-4 TGTGCCAGCAGCCGCGCCTTGAACACTGAAGCTTTCTTT CASSRALNTEAFF
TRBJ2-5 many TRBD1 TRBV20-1 TGCAGTGCAAGACAGGGATCGCAAGAGACCCAGTACTTC CSARQGSQETQYF
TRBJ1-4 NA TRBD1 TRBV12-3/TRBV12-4 TGTGCCAGCACGCGACGGGACAGAGCAAATGAAAAACTGTTTTTT CASTRRDRANEKLFF
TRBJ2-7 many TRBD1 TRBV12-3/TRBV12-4 TGTGCCAGCAGTCCAACAACGGACAGGGGGTATCGTCTTGAGCAGTACTTC CASSPTTDRGYRLEQYF
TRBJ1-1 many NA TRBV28 TGTGCCAGCAGTCCCTTGGACAGCATGAACACTGAAGCTTTCTTT CASSPLDSMNTEAFF
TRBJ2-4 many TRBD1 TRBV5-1 TGCGCCAGCAGTCGAAGGGGACAGGGATCCATTCAGTACTTC CASSRRGQGSIQYF
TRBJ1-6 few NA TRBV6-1 TGTGCCAGCAGTGTGGCGGGGCAGGGCTCACCCCTCCACTTT CASSVAGQGSPLHF
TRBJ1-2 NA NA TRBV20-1 TGCAGTGCTAGGGGGCAATCTAACTATGGCTACACCTTC CSARGQSNYGYTF
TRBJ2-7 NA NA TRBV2 TGTGCCAGCAGTCCGACGATACTCTTCTACGAGCAGTACTTC CASSPTILFYEQYF
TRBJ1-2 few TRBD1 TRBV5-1 TGCGCCAGCAGCACGGGACAGGGCTACGGGGGCTACACCTTC CASSTGQGYGGYTF
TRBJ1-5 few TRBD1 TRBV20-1 TGCAGTGCTCGAAGGACAGGGGGCTTGAGGCAGCCCCAGCATTTT CSARRTGGLRQPQHF
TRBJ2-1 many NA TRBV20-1 TGCAGTGCACAGACAGGTGACAATGAGCAGTTCTTC CSAQTGDNEQFF
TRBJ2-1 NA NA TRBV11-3 TGTGCCAGCAGCTTAGGGGCTAGCAGGTACAATGAGCAGTTCTTC CASSLGASRYNEQFF
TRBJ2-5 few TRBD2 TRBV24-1 TGTGCCACCAGTGACCGCCGCGCTAGCGGGTGGGAGACCCAGTACTTC CATSDRRASGWETQYF
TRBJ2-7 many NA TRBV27 TGTGCCAGCAGTTTCTCTCCCGACATCTCCTACGAGCAGTACTTC CASSFSPDISYEQYF
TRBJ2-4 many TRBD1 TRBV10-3 TGTGCCATCAGTGAGTCGAGCCGGACAGGGTTGACCAAAAACATTCAGTACTTC CAISESSRTGLTKNIQYF
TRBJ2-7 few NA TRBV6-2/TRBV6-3 TGTGCCAGCAGTTCCACCAGAACGGAAAACGAGCAGTACTTC CASSSTRTENEQYF
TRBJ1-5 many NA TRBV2 TGTGCCAGCAGTGAACAAGGAGGGTATCAGCCCCAGCATTTT CASSEQGGYQPQHF
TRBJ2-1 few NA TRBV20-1 TGCAGTGCTAGACCCAACAGCCGGCCCGGCTACAATGAGCAGTTCTTC CSARPNSRPGYNEQFF
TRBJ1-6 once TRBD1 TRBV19 TGTGCCAGTATGGCCGGGACAGGTAATTCACCCCTCCACTTT CASMAGTGNSPLHF
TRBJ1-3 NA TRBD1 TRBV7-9 TGTGCCAGCAGCCCAAAACCGGACAGGACGGGAAACACCATATATTTT CASSPKPDRTGNTIYF
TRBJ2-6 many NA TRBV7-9 TGTGCCAGCAGCCAGGGGACCAGCTCTGGGGCCAACGTCCTGACTTTC CASSQGTSSGANVLTF
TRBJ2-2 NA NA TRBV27 TGTGCCAGCAGCCATTCCCGGACAACGAACACCGGGGAGCTGTTTTTT CASSHSRTTNTGELFF
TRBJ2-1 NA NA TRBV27 TGTGCCAGCAGTTTAAAGGGCCTCCGAAACAATGAGCAGTTCTTC CASSLKGLRNNEQFF
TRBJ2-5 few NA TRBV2 TGTGCCAGCAGTGAACTAGGCTTCCAAGAGACCCAGTACTTC CASSELGFQETQYF
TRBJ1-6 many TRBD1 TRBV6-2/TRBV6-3 TGTGCCAGCAGTTACTTTCGAAGGGACAGGCCTTCACCCCTCCACTTT CASSYFRRDRPSPLHF
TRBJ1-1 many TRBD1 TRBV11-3 TGTGCCAGCAGCTCGACAGGGGATGGCACTGAAGCTTTCTTT CASSSTGDGTEAFF
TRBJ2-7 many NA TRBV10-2 TGCGCCAGCAGTGAGGGAGGCATCGGCTCGGGTTCCTACGAGCAGTACTTC CASSEGGIGSGSYEQYF
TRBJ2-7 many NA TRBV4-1 TGCGCCAGCAGCCAATCGGGCAGGGTAAGAGAGCAGTACTTC CASSQSGRVREQYF
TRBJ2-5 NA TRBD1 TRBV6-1 TGTGCCAGCACCCCCCCGGCACAGGGGGCCTGTGAGGAGACCCAGTACTTC CASTPPAQGACEETQYF
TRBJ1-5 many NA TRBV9 TGCGCCAGCAGCCAAACGGGTAGCAATCAGCCCCAGCATTTT CASSQTGSNQPQHF
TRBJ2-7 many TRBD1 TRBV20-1 TGCAGTGCTAGAGAGCTACAGGGGATCAACGAGCAGTACTTC CSARELQGINEQYF
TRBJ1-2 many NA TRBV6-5 TGTGCCAGCAGTTACGACACGACGGTTGGCTACACCTTC CASSYDTTVGYTF
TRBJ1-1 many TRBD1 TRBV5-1 TGCGCCAGCAGCTTAGGACAGGGTATGAACACTGAAGCTTTCTTT CASSLGQGMNTEAFF
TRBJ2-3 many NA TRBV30 TGTGCCTGGAGTGTACGGATGTTGGCAGATACGCAGTATTTT CAWSVRMLADTQYF
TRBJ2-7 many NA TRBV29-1 TGCAGCGTTGAGAGCGGTTACTACGAGCAGTACTTC CSVESGYYEQYF
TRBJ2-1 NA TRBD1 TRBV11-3 TGTGCCAGCAGCGTGGACAGGGAGGACGAGCAGTTCTTC CASSVDREDEQFF
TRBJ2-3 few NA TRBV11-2 TGTGCCAGCAGCCGAGAGCGGACCACAGATACGCAGTATTTT CASSRERTTDTQYF
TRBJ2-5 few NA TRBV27 TGTGCCAGCTCCCCCCAAGTAGGGAAATGGGCGTACTTC CASSPQVGKWAYF